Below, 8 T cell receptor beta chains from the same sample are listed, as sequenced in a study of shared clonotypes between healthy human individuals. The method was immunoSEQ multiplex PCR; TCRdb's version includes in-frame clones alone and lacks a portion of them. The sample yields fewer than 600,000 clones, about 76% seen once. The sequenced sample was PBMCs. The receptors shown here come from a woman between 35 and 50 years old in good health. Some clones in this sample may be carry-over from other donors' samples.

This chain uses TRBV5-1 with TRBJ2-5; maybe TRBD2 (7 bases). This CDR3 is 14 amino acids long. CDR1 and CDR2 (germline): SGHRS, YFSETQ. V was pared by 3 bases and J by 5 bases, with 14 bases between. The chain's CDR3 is CASSSRGGAETQYF. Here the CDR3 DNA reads TGCGCCAGCAGCTCGAGGGGGGGAGCGGAGACCCAGTACTTC.

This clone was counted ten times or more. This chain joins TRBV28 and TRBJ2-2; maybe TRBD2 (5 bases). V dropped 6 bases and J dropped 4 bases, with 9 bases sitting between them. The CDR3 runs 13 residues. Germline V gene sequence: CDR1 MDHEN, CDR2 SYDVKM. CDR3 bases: TGTGCCAGCAGACTAGTGTCCACCGGGGAGCTGTTTTTT. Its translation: CASRLVSTGELFF.

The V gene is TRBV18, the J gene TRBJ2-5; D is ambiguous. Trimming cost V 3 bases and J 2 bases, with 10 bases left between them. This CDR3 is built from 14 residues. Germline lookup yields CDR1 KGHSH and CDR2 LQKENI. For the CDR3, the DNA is TGTGCCAGCTCACCCATTTCTTCGCAAGAGACCCAGTACTTC. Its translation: CASSPISSQETQYF.

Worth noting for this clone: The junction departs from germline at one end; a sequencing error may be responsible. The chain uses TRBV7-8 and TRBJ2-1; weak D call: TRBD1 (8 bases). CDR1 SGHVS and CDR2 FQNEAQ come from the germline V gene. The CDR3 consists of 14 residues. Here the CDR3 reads CASSLVPQGAGALF. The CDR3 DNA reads TGTGCCAGCAGCTTAGTACCCCAGGGGGCGGGAGCTCTCTTC.

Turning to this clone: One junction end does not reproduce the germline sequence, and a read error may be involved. For the CDR3, the DNA is TGTGCCAGCAGCATGTCGGACAGGGGCTACCAGCAGTACTTC. It yields the protein CASSMSDRGYQQYF. This chain links TRBV5-4 with TRBJ2-7; 9 bases align to TRBD1. The CDR3 is made up of 14 amino acids. Germline loops: CDR1 SGHNT, CDR2 YYREEE (reference sequence). Complete variable domain (other parts from reference TRBV5-4 and TRBJ2-7): ETGVTQSPTHLIKTRGQQVTLRCSSQSGHNTVSWYQQALGQGPQFIFQYYREEENGRGNFPPRFSGLQFPNYSSELNVNALELDDSALYLCASSMSDRGYQQYFGPGTRLTVT.

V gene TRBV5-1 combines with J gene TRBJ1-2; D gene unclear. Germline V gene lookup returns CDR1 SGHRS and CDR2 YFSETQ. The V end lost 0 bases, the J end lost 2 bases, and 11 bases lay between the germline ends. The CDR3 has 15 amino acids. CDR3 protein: CASSLGGLGNYGYTF. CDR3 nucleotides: TGCGCCAGCAGCTTGGGAGGGCTAGGGAACTATGGCTACACCTTC.

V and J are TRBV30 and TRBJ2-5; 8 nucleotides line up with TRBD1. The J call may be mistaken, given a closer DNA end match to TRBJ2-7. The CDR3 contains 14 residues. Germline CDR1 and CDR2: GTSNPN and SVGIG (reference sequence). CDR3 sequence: CAWRRTGFSYEQYF. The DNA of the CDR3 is TGTGCCTGGAGAAGGACAGGGTTCTCCTACGAGCAGTACTTC.

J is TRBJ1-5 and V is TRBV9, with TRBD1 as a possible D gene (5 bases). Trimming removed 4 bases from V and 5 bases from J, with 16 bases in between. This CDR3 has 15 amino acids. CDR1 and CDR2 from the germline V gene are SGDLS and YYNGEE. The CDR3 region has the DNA TGTGCCAGCAGCAGACGGGACCGTTTGCATCAGCCCCAGCATTTT. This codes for CASSRRDRLHQPQHF.